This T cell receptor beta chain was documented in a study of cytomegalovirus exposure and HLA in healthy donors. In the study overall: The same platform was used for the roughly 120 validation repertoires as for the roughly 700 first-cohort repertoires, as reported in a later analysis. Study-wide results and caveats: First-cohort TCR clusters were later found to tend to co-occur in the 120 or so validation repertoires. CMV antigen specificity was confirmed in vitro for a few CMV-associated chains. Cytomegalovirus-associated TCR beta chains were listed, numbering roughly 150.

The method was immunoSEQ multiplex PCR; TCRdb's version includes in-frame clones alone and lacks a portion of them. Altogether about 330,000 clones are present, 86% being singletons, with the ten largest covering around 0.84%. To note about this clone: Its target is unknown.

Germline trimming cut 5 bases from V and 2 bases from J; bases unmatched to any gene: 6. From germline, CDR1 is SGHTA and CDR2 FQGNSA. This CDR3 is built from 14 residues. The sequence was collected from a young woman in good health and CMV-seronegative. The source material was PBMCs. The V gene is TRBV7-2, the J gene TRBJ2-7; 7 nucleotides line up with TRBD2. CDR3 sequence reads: CASSNRDYAYEQYF. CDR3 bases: TGTGCCAGCAGCAACCGGGACTACGCCTACGAGCAGTACTTC. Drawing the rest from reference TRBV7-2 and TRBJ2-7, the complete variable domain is GAGVSQSPSNKVTEKGKDVELRCDPISGHTALYWYRQSLGQGLEFLIYFQGNSAPDKSGLPSDRFSAERTGGSVSTLTIQRTQQEDSAVYLCASSNRDYAYEQYFGPGTRLTVT.